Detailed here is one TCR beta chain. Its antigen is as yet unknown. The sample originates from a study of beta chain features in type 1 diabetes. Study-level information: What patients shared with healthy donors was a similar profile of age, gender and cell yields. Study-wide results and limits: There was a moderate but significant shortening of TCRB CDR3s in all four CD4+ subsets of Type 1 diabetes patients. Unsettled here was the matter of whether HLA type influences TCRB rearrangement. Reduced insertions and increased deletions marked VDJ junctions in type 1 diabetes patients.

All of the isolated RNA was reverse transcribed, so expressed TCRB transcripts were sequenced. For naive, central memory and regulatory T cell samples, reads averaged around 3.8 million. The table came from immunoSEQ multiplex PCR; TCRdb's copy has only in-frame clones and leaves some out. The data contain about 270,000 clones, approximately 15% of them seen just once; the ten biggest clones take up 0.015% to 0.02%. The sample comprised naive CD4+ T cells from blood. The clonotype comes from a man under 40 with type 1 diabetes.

The CDR3 bases are TGCGCCAGCAGCCCGGGAGCTAGCGGGAAAGAGACCCAGTACTTC. Amino acid sequence: CASSPGASGKETQYF. The chain employs TRBV5-1 and TRBJ2-5; the match to TRBD2 covers 9 bases. Germline loops: CDR1 SGHRS, CDR2 YFSETQ. J lost 3 bases, V lost 4 bases, and 7 bases had no gene match. The length of the CDR3 is 15 residues.